The 2 T cell receptor beta chains reported below all come from one sample, sequenced in a study of OX40 agonist ivuxolimab in advanced cancers. Sequenced by immunoSEQ multiplex PCR; TCRdb stores in-frame clones only, minus some. This sample has under 95,000 clones, with roughly 85% found just once. The starting material was CD4+ or CD8+ T cells sorted from blood, obtained in a trial of the OX40 agonist ivuxolimab. Receptors originate from an adult with an advanced solid tumor such as melanoma, head and neck, liver or kidney cancer.

This clone appeared once. CDR3: CASSFTFETEAFF. CDR3 nucleotide sequence: TGTGCCAGCAGCTTTACATTCGAAACTGAAGCTTTCTTT. This rearrangement joins TRBV7-3 to TRBJ1-1; D unresolved. V was trimmed by 3 bases and J by 5 bases, leaving 10 bases between them. This CDR3 is 13 amino acids long. Germline V CDR1 and CDR2: SGHTA, FQGTGA.

V and J are TRBV18 and TRBJ2-7; 9 nucleotides agree with TRBD1. The CDR3 runs 16 residues. The ends lost 3 bases at V and 3 bases at J; junction bases unmatched: 9. Germline V gene data show CDR1 as KGHSH and CDR2 as LQKENI. CDR3 amino acids: CASSPNPGTGSYEQYF. The CDR3 nucleotides are TGTGCCAGCTCACCGAACCCCGGGACAGGGAGCTACGAGCAGTACTTC.